Listed here is a single T cell receptor beta chain. This clone was detected ten times or more. Its antigen remains unidentified. Per-base qualities were not stored, and no clone one base away is much larger. TRB sequencing was run on genomic DNA with either the immunoSEQ assay at survey resolution or the hsTCRB kit. As for the original processing: Initial read processing used immunoSEQ software, and repertoire analyses used the LymphoSeq R package. Clonality was calculated as 1 minus normalized Shannon entropy, and the Gini coefficient was also calculated for each TRB dataset. Phenotypes of unsorted samples were inferred by mapping TRB sequences from sorted subsets of the recipient or donor onto the same recipient's unsorted samples. Imported from immuneACCESS, the table was reduced by TCRdb to in-frame sequences with V and J called. These copies leave out some clones; in studies compared against another copy, an unresolved V gene accounts for under half, and the cause of the remainder is not known. V and J calls and clone size follow that table, whereas D and trimming were derived from the DNA. This sample shows 15,000 to 20,000 clones, and none of them turns up only once. The leading ten clones occupy 0.54% of the sample.

This entry comes from a study of T cells after posttransplantation cyclophosphamide (TCRdb year 2016). Describing the broader study: Using TRB sequencing, the study followed how the T cell repertoire rebuilt after myeloablative bone marrow transplantation with posttransplantation cyclophosphamide given as GVHD prophylaxis. TRA and TRB clonality were tightly correlated in several samples, so subsequent TCR analyses focused on TRB only. Samples from around 40 PTCy-treated patients and approximately 16 related bone marrow donors of those patients were subjected to antigen receptor sequencing. Blood from all 35 or so PTCy patients with 1-year posttransplant specimens was subjected to TRB sequencing. Public TRB sequences were compared against a database of over 3,000 sequences linked to responses to pathogens, tumor antigens, self-antigens and alloantigens. In 3 patients, TRB sequencing was also performed on up to 3 more blood samples taken 2 to 5.2 years after transplant, and in a handful of patients, pretransplant blood was also TRB-sequenced.

Per the publication, the treatment or condition label means: high-dose cyclophosphamide on days +3 and +4 as single-agent GVHD prophylaxis. Patients in the PTCy group got busulfan and fludarabine conditioning, a marrow graft from a related or unrelated donor, and cyclophosphamide on days +3 and +4. PTCy-treated patients were drawn from a prospective multi-institutional clinical trial. Peripheral blood and bone marrow mononuclear cells were isolated by Ficoll-Hypaque density centrifugation and cryopreserved. Results and caveats for the whole study, not just this receptor: Across roughly 49 patients, TRB clonality was highly associated with recipient CMV seropositivity and CMV reactivation, and PTCy diversity was similar to diversity in CNI/methotrexate controls. The TRB repertoires of T cells infiltrating skin or the GI tract showed only limited overlap with the TRB repertoires found in blood. At 1-2 months, donor-recipient similarity was low but rose over the first year, and the later blood repertoires were often dominated by donor CD8+ memory clones.

Specimen: PBMCs, collected after allogeneic stem cell transplant with posttransplant cyclophosphamide. This TCR was sampled from a female patient under 45 who received an allogeneic stem cell transplant from a related donor, was CMV-positive, and had no GVHD. Following a transplant, a fraction of the T cells may be traceable to the graft donor.

At the DNA level, the sequence is TGTGCCAGCAGTTTAGTACAGGGGGGGAATGAGCAGTTCTTC. Its protein product is CASSLVQGGNEQFF. Recombination linked TRBV28 to TRBJ2-1; a weak D assignment points to TRBD1 (8 bases agree). As encoded in the germline V gene, CDR1 is MDHEN while CDR2 is SYDVKM. The trim is 2 bases for V and 7 bases for J, with a gap of 12 bases between the germline ends. The CDR3 goes from the cysteine to the phenylalanine over 14 residues. The only DNA kept is the CDR3, 42 bases in frame from the first base.